This is a list of T cell receptor beta chains from one sample in a study of CD8+CD57+ T cells in acquired aplastic anemia. TCRdb reanalysed the reads using MiXCR and keeps one entry per CDR3 protein. The sample gives about 110,000 distinct CDR3 sequences, roughly 50% of which show up once; 30% to 35% is in the top ten. The sample taken for sequencing was sorted CD4+, CD8+, or CD8+CD57+ T cells (not recorded which) from PBMCs. The receptors stem from a human donor in good health, serving as a control. Each CDR3 is given without its conserved first and last residue. Each record gives: V gene, CDR3 protein.

>TRBV2
ASNFRADTQY
>TRBV7-2
ASSLGLAQETQY
>TRBV25-1
ASSYQTSTEAF
>TRBV25-1
ASSEQGSGTDTQY
>TRBV4-2
ASSREAAGPSYEQY
>TRBV29-1
SVEPSGTQY
>TRBV10-1
ASSDGAITEAF
>TRBV19
ASSDTSGGPYEQY
>TRBV29-1
SVSGTGGPISNQPQH
>TRBV9
ASSEPAVTGGHGYT
>TRBV2
ASSGSRLY
>TRBV5-1
ASVSGLGGYEQY
>TRBV2
ASTGWANEKLF
>TRBV7-8
ASSLRQGIFGEAF
>TRBV7-9
ASSLGDLPQH
>TRBV10-3
AITTGVNTEAF
>TRBV2
ASSLSCEQY
>TRBV6-1
ASSELGDEQY
>TRBV20-1
SARIPGQGNSPLH
>TRBV19
ASRSLSGGQETQY
>TRBV7-2
ASRLGSSGELF
>TRBV15
ATSRGGTGAPYGCT
>TRBV10-3
AISGMRTVQY
>TRBV25-1
ASSENDDNEQF
>TRBV25-1
ASGAYNEQL
>TRBV19
ASSMGRYGYT
>TRBV7-8
ASSLGRTGEETQY
>TRBV10-3
AISATGASTDTQY
>TRBV15
ATSREEGGTGVYGYT
>TRBV29-1
SVGDGATYEQY
>TRBV9
ASSTSAVAGNTIY
>TRBV10-3
AINREPGNEQF
>TRBV7-2
ASSFNRNTEAF
>TRBV6-2/TRBV6-3
ASSYLTGRFGTSIAF
>TRBV7-3
ASSSTGTSVTQF
>TRBV10-3
AISESTASDTQY
>TRBV19
ASRGTGKTENTIY
>TRBV12-3/TRBV12-4
ASSQGQGSPLH
>TRBV19
ASRDRGSYNEQF
>TRBV5-5
ASSLAAGERTEAF
>TRBV7-8
ASSLSRGNNSPLH
>TRBV6-2/TRBV6-3
ASRYRGLNTEAF